A selection of T cell receptor beta chains follows, all from one sample in a study of TIL therapy for anti-PD-1-resistant metastatic lung cancer. TCRdb's copy holds only in-frame clones and misses some; the assay was immunoSEQ multiplex PCR. Of 25,000 to 40,000 clones in the sample, about 79% were seen once. Here the sequenced sample was blood, taken at baseline. These receptors were collected from a woman aged 30 to 85 with non-small cell lung cancer. The CDR3 runs from the conserved cysteine through the conserved F or W. The D gene is left open where the match is weak. Clone sizes are given selectively: once, few, many, or a class where the clone is expanded.

J: TRBJ2-7
D: NA
V: TRBV7-9
size: NA
CDR3: CASSLGYYEQYF
DNA: TGTGCCAGCAGCTTAGGATACTACGAGCAGTACTTC

J: TRBJ2-3
D: TRBD2
V: TRBV9
size: NA
CDR3: CASSERGISTDTQYF
DNA: TGTGCCAGCAGCGAGCGGGGGATTAGCACAGATACGCAGTATTTT

J: TRBJ1-4
D: TRBD1
V: TRBV28
size: few
CDR3: CASKPGQGFEEKLFF
DNA: TGTGCCAGCAAACCGGGACAGGGTTTTGAGGAAAAACTGTTTTTT

J: TRBJ2-1
D: NA
V: TRBV7-8
size: NA
CDR3: CASSSGLNEQFF
DNA: TGTGCCAGCAGCTCCGGTCTCAATGAGCAGTTCTTC

J: TRBJ2-2
D: NA
V: TRBV19
size: NA
CDR3: CASSLGLTNTGELFF
DNA: TGTGCCAGTAGTCTGGGACTGACGAACACCGGGGAGCTGTTTTTT

J: TRBJ2-7
D: TRBD1
V: TRBV11-2
size: NA
CDR3: CASSFDRGLSYEQYF
DNA: TGTGCCAGCAGCTTTGACAGGGGCCTTTCCTACGAGCAGTACTTC

J: TRBJ2-2
D: NA
V: TRBV2
size: NA
CDR3: CASSPQGSTGELFF
DNA: TGTGCCAGCAGTCCACAGGGTAGCACCGGGGAGCTGTTTTTT

J: TRBJ2-7
D: TRBD2
V: TRBV27
size: NA
CDR3: CASSPTGLWGEQYF
DNA: TGTGCCAGCAGCCCCACGGGACTATGGGGCGAGCAGTACTTC

J: TRBJ2-5
D: NA
V: TRBV6-6
size: NA
CDR3: CASSYEPTETQYF
DNA: TGTGCCAGCAGTTATGAGCCGACAGAGACCCAGTACTTC

J: TRBJ2-7
D: NA
V: TRBV29-1
size: NA
CDR3: CSVVRIGREQYF
DNA: TGCAGCGTTGTCCGGATAGGCCGGGAGCAGTACTTC

J: TRBJ2-7
D: NA
V: TRBV21-1
size: NA
CDR3: CASSNKTDYEQYF
DNA: TGTGCCAGCAGCAATAAGACGGATTACGAGCAGTACTTC

J: TRBJ1-2
D: NA
V: TRBV19
size: few
CDR3: CASKGGPLPYGYTF
DNA: TGTGCCAGTAAAGGGGGACCGCTACCCTATGGCTACACCTTC

J: TRBJ1-4
D: NA
V: TRBV6-1
size: NA
CDR3: CASSERAQGGEKLFF
DNA: TGTGCCAGCAGTGAAAGGGCCCAGGGTGGTGAAAAACTGTTTTTT

J: TRBJ2-5
D: NA
V: TRBV25-1
size: NA
CDR3: CASSEWDGVSGQETQYF
DNA: TGTGCCAGCAGTGAATGGGACGGGGTCAGTGGGCAAGAGACCCAGTACTTC

J: TRBJ2-7
D: TRBD2
V: TRBV5-1
size: few
CDR3: CASSLLPAGGPFYEQYF
DNA: TGCGCCAGCAGCTTGTTGCCAGCGGGAGGGCCCTTCTACGAGCAGTACTTC

J: TRBJ1-1
D: NA
V: TRBV6-6
size: NA
CDR3: CASSYSANTEAFF
DNA: TGTGCCAGCAGTTACTCCGCGAACACTGAAGCTTTCTTT

J: TRBJ2-7
D: NA
V: TRBV11-2
size: NA
CDR3: CASRARQGPGLGSYEQYF
DNA: TGTGCCAGCAGAGCTCGACAGGGACCGGGACTAGGTTCCTACGAGCAGTACTTC

J: TRBJ2-6
D: TRBD1
V: TRBV7-9
size: NA
CDR3: CASSPQGEGANVLTF
DNA: TGTGCCAGCAGTCCACAGGGGGAGGGGGCCAACGTCCTGACTTTC

J: TRBJ1-2
D: TRBD1
V: TRBV27
size: NA
CDR3: CASRPDRGLSNYGYTF
DNA: TGTGCCAGCAGACCCGACAGGGGCCTTTCTAACTATGGCTACACCTTC

J: TRBJ2-3
D: TRBD2
V: TRBV11-2
size: NA
CDR3: CASSLPHRLAGGSDTQYF
DNA: TGTGCCAGCAGCCTTCCACACCGACTAGCGGGAGGGAGTGATACGCAGTATTTT